Sequencing of this TCR beta chain was carried out in a study of T cell changes during pregnancy in multiple sclerosis. The V gene end was trimmed by 4 bases and the J gene end by 4 bases; junction bases not matched to a gene: 7. The V gene's germline CDR1 is MNHEY and CDR2 SMNVEV (reference sequence). The CDR3 has 15 amino acids. Produced via immunoSEQ multiplex PCR; TCRdb's table is partial and in-frame only. The sample carries 30,000 to 35,000 clones, roughly 89% recorded once. This TCR was recovered from a female donor with multiple sclerosis, enrolled in a pregnancy study. The chain carries TRBV27 and TRBJ1-1, with 9 bases that match TRBD1. The input for sequencing was CD8+ T cells from peripheral blood mononuclear cells, taken in the first trimester of pregnancy. The CDR3 spells CASSSGQGWGTEAFF. The DNA for the CDR3 is TGTGCCAGCAGTTCAGGACAGGGGTGGGGCACTGAAGCTTTCTTT.